One sample yielded the 15 T cell receptor beta chains listed below, sequenced in a study of T cell repertoires in cytomegalovirus infection. TCRdb itself ran the reads through MiXCR, one entry per CDR3 protein. The sample has 650,000 to 850,000 distinct CDR3 sequences; about 29% are singletons. Which antigens these TCRs recognize remains unknown. Sequencing used cultured CD8+ T cells from PBMCs, obtained from culture after CMV antigen stimulation. The receptor source for this set is a human donor in good health (CMV status not recorded). Some clones in this sample may be carry-over from other donors' samples.

V usage is TRBV12-3 or TRBV12-4 and J usage is TRBJ2-7; 7 positions agree with TRBD2. Losses at the gene ends were 1 base for V and 0 bases for J; bases not matched to a gene: 6. There are 16 residues in the CDR3. The CDR3 region is CASSLEGGGDSYEQYF. Here the CDR3 DNA reads TGTGCCAGCAGTTTAGAAGGCGGGGGAGACTCCTACGAGCAGTACTTC.

This clonotype was recorded only once. J is TRBJ2-1 and V is TRBV6-1, with D uncertain. Trimming removed 3 bases from V and 8 bases from J, with 14 bases in between. The length of the CDR3 is 14 residues. Germline assignment: CDR1 MNHNS and CDR2 SASEGT. As DNA, the CDR3 is TGTGCCAGCAGTGACCCCCTGGGCTCCCATGAGCAGTTCTTC. Amino acid sequence: CASSDPLGSHEQFF.

The rearrangement joins TRBV7-9 to TRBJ2-1; D is unresolved. This CDR3 comprises 16 residues. V lost 5 bases to trimming and J lost 3 bases, with 17 bases between them. Germline V gene sequence: CDR1 SEHNR, CDR2 FQNEAQ (reference sequence). CDR3 residues: CASSTEVVRIYNEQFF. DNA for the CDR3: TGTGCCAGCAGCACTGAGGTGGTAAGGATCTACAATGAGCAGTTCTTC.

The chain links TRBV7-9 to TRBJ1-5; 7 nucleotides line up with TRBD1. V lost 1 base and J lost 3; bases outside the gene matches: 6. This CDR3 region has 16 residues. Germline CDR1 reads SEHNR; CDR2 reads FQNEAQ (reference sequence). CDR3 in DNA: TGTGCCAGCAGCTTAGAAGGGACAGATTACAATCAGCCCCAGCATTTT. Its protein product is CASSLEGTDYNQPQHF.

V gene TRBV6-1 combines with J gene TRBJ1-3, with D perhaps TRBD1 (5 bases). This CDR3 region has 14 residues. The V gene lost 7 bases and the J gene lost 0 bases, with 10 bases spanning the gap. Germline lookup yields CDR1 MNHNS and CDR2 SASEGT. CDR3 DNA sequence: TGTGCCAGCACCGACAGCTACTCTGGAAACACCATATATTTT. Translated, it gives CASTDSYSGNTIYF.

The rearrangement joins TRBV11-2 to TRBJ2-7; 7 bases fit TRBD2. V lost 4 bases and J lost 3; bases outside the gene matches: 3. Germline CDR1 is SGHAT and CDR2 is FQNNGV. This CDR3 region has 13 residues. DNA of the CDR3: TGTGCCAGCAGCTCTTGGGGGGGCTACGAGCAGTACGTC. The encoded protein is CASSSWGGYEQYV.

The chain recombines TRBV5-1 with TRBJ2-7; the match to TRBD1 covers 8 bases. With 5 bases clipped from V and 6 bases from J, the junction kept 13 bases outside the gene matches. Germline CDR1 and CDR2: SGHRS and YFSETQ. The CDR3 is 15 residues long. As DNA, the CDR3 is TGCGCCAGCAGTTATCCCGGGACAGGAGTCATCGAGCAGTACTTC. Translating it yields CASSYPGTGVIEQYF. The complete variable domain, with remaining parts taken from reference TRBV5-1 and TRBJ2-7, reads KAGVTQTPRYLIKTRGQQVTLSCSPISGHRSVSWYQQTPGQGLQFLFEYFSETQRNKGNFPGRFSGRQFSNSRSEMNVSTLELGDSALYLCASSYPGTGVIEQYFGPGTRLTVT.

This clonotype was observed many times. V usage is TRBV11-2 and J usage is TRBJ1-5; 8 bases fit TRBD1. CDR1 and CDR2 (germline): SGHAT, FQNNGV. With V trimmed by 5 bases and J by 3 bases, 3 bases remained unmatched. The CDR3 is made up of 14 amino acids. CDR3 DNA: TGTGCCAGCAGCACGGACAGGGCCAATCAGCCCCAGCATTTT. This sequence encodes CASSTDRANQPQHF.

The V call is TRBV6-6, the J call TRBJ2-2, with TRBD1 matching 9 bases. CDR1 and CDR2 (germline): MNHNY, SVGAGI (reference sequence). CDR3 size: 15 residues. After removal of 6 bases from V and 7 bases from J, the junction contained 9 bases not matched to a gene. Here the CDR3 reads CASSPGTGINGELFF. The CDR3, as DNA: TGTGCCAGCAGCCCCGGGACAGGGATAAACGGGGAGCTGTTTTTT.

This clonotype was seen a handful of times. The DNA of the CDR3 is TGTGCCAGCACCCAACGGGACGGCGGCTGGGAAGCTTTCTTT. Translating gives CASTQRDGGWEAFF. The chain uses TRBV2 and TRBJ1-1; perhaps TRBD1 as D (5 bases). Germline V gene sequence: CDR1 SNHLY, CDR2 FYNNEI. Trimming cost V 7 bases and J 8 bases, with 20 bases left between them. The CDR3 consists of 14 residues.

This clonotype showed up just a few times. V gene TRBV6-1 combines with J gene TRBJ1-5; D unclear. Germline CDR1 is MNHNS and CDR2 is SASEGT. The CDR3 totals 15 residues. Trimming left V 8 bases short and J 0 bases short, with 14 bases between. This CDR3 is CASLVWNNSNQPQHF. The CDR3 nucleotides read TGTGCCAGCCTGGTTTGGAACAATAGCAATCAGCCCCAGCATTTT.

V usage is TRBV6-6 and J usage is TRBJ2-1; D gene uncertain. This CDR3 contains 15 residues. Germline assignment: CDR1 MNHNY and CDR2 SVGAGI (reference sequence). V dropped 5 bases and J dropped 0 bases, with 11 bases sitting between them. The CDR3 reads CASSVPRSSYNEQFF. The DNA of the CDR3 is TGTGCCAGCAGTGTGCCCAGAAGCTCCTACAATGAGCAGTTCTTC.

This clonotype appeared a few times. This chain links TRBV7-8 with TRBJ1-1; weak D call: TRBD1 (6 bases). Trimming cost V 5 bases and J 0 bases, with 19 bases left between them. The germline V gene encodes CDR1 SGHVS and CDR2 FQNEAQ. The CDR3 length is 17 residues. The CDR3 DNA follows: TGTGCCAGCAGCCCACGCCGGACAGACACCATGAACACTGAAGCTTTCTTT. Translated: CASSPRRTDTMNTEAFF.

This clonotype has ten or more counts. V is TRBV7-8 and J is TRBJ2-7, with D perhaps matching TRBD1 (6 bases). From germline, CDR1 is SGHVS and CDR2 FQNEAQ. This CDR3 spans 16 amino acids. V dropped 6 bases and J dropped 1 base, with 19 bases sitting between them. The CDR3 sequence: CASRGATASPSYEQYF. CDR3 DNA: TGTGCCAGCAGGGGGGCTACAGCGAGCCCTTCCTACGAGCAGTACTTC.

The chain carries TRBV5-8 and TRBJ2-7, with no clear D. Germline loops: CDR1 SGHTS, CDR2 YDEGEE. This CDR3 comprises 14 residues. The V end was cut by 3 bases, the J end by 4 bases, with 14 bases between. DNA of the CDR3: TGTGCCAGCAGCTCTACTCCCCTGCGGTACGAGCAGTACGTC. It is translated as CASSSTPLRYEQYV.